This T cell receptor (beta chain) was retrieved from a study of T-cell reconstitution after alpha-beta-depleted transplantation in children (TCRdb year 2016). For context, the study as a whole: Using TCR repertoire profiling, the study followed T-cell immune reconstitution in a quantitative way in children after TCRalphabeta/CD19-depleted allogeneic hematopoietic cell transplantation.

As for this clonotype: It has no known antigen specificity. No qualities accompany the bases; no much larger clone lies one base away.

The germline V end is reduced by 0 bases and the J end by 3 bases; junction bases left unmatched: 3. Reading the germline V gene gives CDR1 SGDLS and CDR2 YYNGEE. From the cysteine through the phenylalanine, the CDR3 covers 16 amino acids. The entry retains the CDR3 DNA only, 48 bases that are in frame from base 1. The library came from PCR. Sequenced on an Illumina HiSeq 2500. TCR libraries were prepared with molecular barcoding, using unique molecular identifiers to normalize TCRbeta repertoire quantification. The raw public data were reprocessed by TCRdb itself: fastp quality trimming at Q25, MiXCR clonotype calling, in-frame beta chains only. Every CDR3 protein is listed once, alongside the most common genes and DNA of its rows. Within this sample are some 200,000 distinct CDR3 sequences, with less than 15% of them counted one time only. The ten largest account for over 10% of the sample.

The sample was PBMCs from the stem cell graft donor, taken from the stem cell graft. The rearrangement joined TRBV9 to TRBJ1-5; TRBD1 lines up with 10 middle nucleotides. This clonotype was obtained from a human donor who donated a stem cell graft to a child with acute lymphoblastic leukemia. The sequence in DNA is TGTGCCAGCAGCGTAGGGGGACAGGGGACCAATCAGCCCCAGCATTTT. It codes for CASSVGGQGTNQPQHF.